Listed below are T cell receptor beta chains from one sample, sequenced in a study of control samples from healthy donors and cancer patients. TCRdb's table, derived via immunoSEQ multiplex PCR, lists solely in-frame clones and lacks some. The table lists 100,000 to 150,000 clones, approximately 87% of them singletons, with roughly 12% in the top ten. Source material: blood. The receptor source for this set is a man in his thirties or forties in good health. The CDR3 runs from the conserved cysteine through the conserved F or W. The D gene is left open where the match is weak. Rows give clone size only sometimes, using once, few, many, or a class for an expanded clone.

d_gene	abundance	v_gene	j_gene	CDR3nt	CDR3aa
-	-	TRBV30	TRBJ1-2	TGTGCCTGGAGTGTCGCCAGGGGAAATGGCTACACCTTC	CAWSVARGNGYTF
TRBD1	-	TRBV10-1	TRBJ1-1	TGCGCCAGTTCCGGACAGGAAAACACTGAAGCTTTCTTT	CASSGQENTEAFF
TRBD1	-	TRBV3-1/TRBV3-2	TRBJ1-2	TGTGCCAGCAGCCAGAGAGGACAGGGAGCCTATGGCTACACCTTC	CASSQRGQGAYGYTF
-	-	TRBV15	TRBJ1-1	TGTGCCACCAGCAGAGATGCCGGGCTCACTGAAGCTTTCTTT	CATSRDAGLTEAFF
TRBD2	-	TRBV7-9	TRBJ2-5	TGTGCCAGCAGCTTAGCGGGAGGGAAAGAGACCCAGTACTTC	CASSLAGGKETQYF
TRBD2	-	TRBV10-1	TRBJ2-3	TGCGCCCACCGAGGAGCGGGGCCCTCAGATACGCAGTATTTT	CAHRGAGPSDTQYF
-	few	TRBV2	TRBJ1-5	TGTGCCAGCAGTCCCGGACGGCGAAATCAGCCCCAGCATTTT	CASSPGRRNQPQHF
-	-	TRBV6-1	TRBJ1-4	TGTGCCAGCAGTGAACCGGGGGGCTCTAATGAAAAACTGTTTTTT	CASSEPGGSNEKLFF
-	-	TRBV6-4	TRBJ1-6	TGTGCCAGCCCCTTTAGCCCCTCACCCCTCCACTTT	CASPFSPSPLHF
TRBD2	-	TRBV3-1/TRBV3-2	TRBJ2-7	TGTGCCAGCAGCCAAGCTCAATGGGGGGACTATGTTTCGAGGGAGCAGTACTTC	CASSQAQWGDYVSREQYF
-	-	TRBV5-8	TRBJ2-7	TGTGCCAGCAGCTTTGGGGGCTCCTACGAGCAGTACTTC	CASSFGGSYEQYF
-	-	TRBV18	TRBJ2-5	TGTGCCAGCTCACCAAGGACAGAGACCCAGTACTTC	CASSPRTETQYF
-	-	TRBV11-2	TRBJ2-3	TGTGCCAGCAGCCTCTCACCTCTCGGGGGCACAGATACGCAGTATTTT	CASSLSPLGGTDTQYF
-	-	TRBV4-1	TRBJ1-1	TGCGCCAGCAGCCAAGATCTTAAGAGGGGGAACACTGAAGCTTTCTTT	CASSQDLKRGNTEAFF
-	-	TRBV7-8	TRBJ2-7	TGTGCCAGCAGCTTAGCGCTGCAGGGCCACGAGCAGTACTTC	CASSLALQGHEQYF
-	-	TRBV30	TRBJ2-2	TGTGCCTGGAGTGTACTGGGGGCCGGGGAGCTGTTTTTT	CAWSVLGAGELFF
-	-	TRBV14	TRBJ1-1	TGTGCCAGCAGCCAACGGGTCTCCAGCCACGAGGGCGCTGAAGCTTTCTTT	CASSQRVSSHEGAEAFF
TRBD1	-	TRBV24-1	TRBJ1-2	TGTGCCACCAGTGATCCTCAGGGGGATGAGCGTGGCTACACCTTC	CATSDPQGDERGYTF
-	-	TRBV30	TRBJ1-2	TGTGCCTGGAGTGTGAGTAGGAATGGCTACACCTTC	CAWSVSRNGYTF
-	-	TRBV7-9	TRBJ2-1	TGTGCCAGCAGCCTCACTAGCTCCTACAATGAGCAGTTCTTC	CASSLTSSYNEQFF
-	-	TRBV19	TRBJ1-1	TGTGCCAGTAGTATCGGACACTTGAACACTGAAGCTTTCTTT	CASSIGHLNTEAFF
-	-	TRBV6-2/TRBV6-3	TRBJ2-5	TGTGCCAGCAGTTACTACAGGGAGGAGACCCAGTACTTC	CASSYYREETQYF
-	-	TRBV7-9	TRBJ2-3	TGTGCCAGCAGCTTAAGCGGTCCCCTGGATACGCAGTATTTT	CASSLSGPLDTQYF
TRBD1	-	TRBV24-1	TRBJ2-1	TGTGCCACCAGTGATTTTGGACAGGGGGCGCAGGATGAGCAGTTCTTC	CATSDFGQGAQDEQFF
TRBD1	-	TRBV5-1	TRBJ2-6	TGCGCCAGCAGCGAAGGGTCAGGGGGCGATTATACTGGGGCCAACGTCCTGACTTTC	CASSEGSGGDYTGANVLTF